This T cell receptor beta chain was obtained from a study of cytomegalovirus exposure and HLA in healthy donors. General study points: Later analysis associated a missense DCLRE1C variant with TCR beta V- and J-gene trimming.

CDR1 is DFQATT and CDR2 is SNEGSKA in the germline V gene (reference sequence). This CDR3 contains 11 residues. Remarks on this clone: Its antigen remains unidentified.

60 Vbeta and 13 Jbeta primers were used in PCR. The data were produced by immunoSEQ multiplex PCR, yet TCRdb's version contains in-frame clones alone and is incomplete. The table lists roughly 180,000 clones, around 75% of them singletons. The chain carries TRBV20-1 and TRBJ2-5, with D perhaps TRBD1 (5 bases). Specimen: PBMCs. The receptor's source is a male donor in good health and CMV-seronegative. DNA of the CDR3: TGCACTACAGGCGTTGCGGAGACCCAGTACTTC. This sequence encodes CTTGVAETQYF.